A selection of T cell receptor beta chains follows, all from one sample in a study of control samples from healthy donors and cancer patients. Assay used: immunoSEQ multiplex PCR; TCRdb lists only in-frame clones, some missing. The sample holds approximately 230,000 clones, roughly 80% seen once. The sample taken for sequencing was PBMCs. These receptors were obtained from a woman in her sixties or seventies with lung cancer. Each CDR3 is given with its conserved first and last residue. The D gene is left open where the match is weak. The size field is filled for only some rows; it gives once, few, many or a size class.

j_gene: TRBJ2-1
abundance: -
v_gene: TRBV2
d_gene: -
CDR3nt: TGTGCCACCGCGGGACTCCTCTACAATGAGCAGTTCTTC
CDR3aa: CATAGLLYNEQFF

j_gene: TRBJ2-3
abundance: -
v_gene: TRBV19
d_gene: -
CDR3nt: TGTGCCAGTAGTCTCCTGGGGGGATCGACAGATACGCAGTATTTT
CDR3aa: CASSLLGGSTDTQYF

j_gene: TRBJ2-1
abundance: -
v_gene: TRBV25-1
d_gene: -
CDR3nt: TGTGCCACCGGGGGGGGACAGGGTCCGTACAATGAGCAGTTCTTC
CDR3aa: CATGGGQGPYNEQFF

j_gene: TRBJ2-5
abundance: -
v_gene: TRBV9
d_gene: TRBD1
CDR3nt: TGTGCCAGCAGCGAGGGACCGACAGGGGGGTTGGAGACCCAGTACTTC
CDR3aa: CASSEGPTGGLETQYF

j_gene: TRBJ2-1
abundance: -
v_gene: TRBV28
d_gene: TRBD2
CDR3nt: TGTGCCAGCAGTTACCTAGCGGGGACCTACAATGAGCAGTTCTTC
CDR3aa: CASSYLAGTYNEQFF

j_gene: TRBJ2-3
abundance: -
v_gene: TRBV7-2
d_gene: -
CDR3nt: TGTGCCAGCAGCTTAGCGGCAGATACGCAGTATTTT
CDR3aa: CASSLAADTQYF

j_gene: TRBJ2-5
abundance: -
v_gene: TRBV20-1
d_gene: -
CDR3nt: TGCAGTGCTCTGCAAGAGACCCAGTACTTC
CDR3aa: CSALQETQYF

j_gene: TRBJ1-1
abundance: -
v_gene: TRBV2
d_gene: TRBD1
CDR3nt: TGTGCCAGCAGAGTAATACAGGGGGCGATTGTCACTGAAGCTTTCTTT
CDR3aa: CASRVIQGAIVTEAFF

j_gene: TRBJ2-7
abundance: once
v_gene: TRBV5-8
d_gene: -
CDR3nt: TGTGCCAGCAGCTTCCCGGGATACGAGCAGTACTTC
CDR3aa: CASSFPGYEQYF

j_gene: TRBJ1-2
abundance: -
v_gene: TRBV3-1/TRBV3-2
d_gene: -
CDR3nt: TGTGCCAGCAGCCAGCCGACGGCATCCTATGGCTACACCTTC
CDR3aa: CASSQPTASYGYTF

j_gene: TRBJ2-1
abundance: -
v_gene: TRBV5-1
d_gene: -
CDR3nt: TGCGCCAGCAGCCTGACCTCGGTTGCGAATGAGCAGTTCTTC
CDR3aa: CASSLTSVANEQFF